Below are 28 T cell receptor beta chains sequenced from a single sample in a study of CD8 T cells in ankylosing spondylitis. MiXCR, run by TCRdb on the 5' RACE reads, gives a single entry per CDR3 protein. The repertoire holds 350,000 to 400,000 distinct CDR3 sequences, with around 20% as singletons. The sample was blood, either unsorted or a sorted T cell fraction (not recorded which). The receptors originated from a male donor with ankylosing spondylitis or in good health (not recorded which).

The genes are TRBV12-3 or TRBV12-4 and TRBJ2-6; perhaps TRBD1 as D (6 bases). The CDR3 loop spans 19 amino acids. Deletions cut 6 bases from V and 3 bases from J, with 24 bases between. Here the CDR3 reads CASSLRAGDLFGGANVLTF. The CDR3 DNA reads as TGTGCCAGCAGCCTTCGGGCAGGGGACCTTTTTGGTGGGGCCAACGTCCTGACTTTC.

A note on this clonotype: A much more abundant neighbour one base away suggests this may be a read error. V gene TRBV6-4 combines with J gene TRBJ2-1, with D unresolved. V lost 9 bases and J 1 base, leaving 10 bases between the germline ends. CDR1 is MRHNA and CDR2 is SNTAGT in the germline V gene. The CDR3 covers 13 residues. CDR3: CASLGFSYNEQFF. In DNA, the CDR3 is TGTGCCAGTCTCGGGTTTTCCTACAATGAGCAGTTCTTC.

This clonotype was counted between two and nine times. V gene TRBV5-1 combines with J gene TRBJ2-2, with 7 bases lining up with TRBD1. The CDR3 is 15 amino acids. Unmatched junction bases numbered 9, after V lost 7 bases and J lost 3 bases. Germline CDR1 SGHRS, CDR2 YFSETQ. The CDR3 protein is CASGRDSRDTGELFF. CDR3 sequence (DNA): TGCGCCAGCGGAAGGGACAGCAGGGACACCGGGGAGCTGTTTTTT. The entire variable domain, with the rest obtained from reference TRBV5-1 and TRBJ2-2, is as follows: KAGVTQTPRYLIKTRGQQVTLSCSPISGHRSVSWYQQTPGQGLQFLFEYFSETQRNKGNFPGRFSGRQFSNSRSEMNVSTLELGDSALYLCASGRDSRDTGELFFGEGSRLTVL.

The chain employs TRBV14 and TRBJ1-6; D remains unclear. The CDR3 covers 16 residues. Germline CDR1 reads SGHDN; CDR2 reads FVKESK. V was trimmed by 4 bases and J by 5 bases, leaving 15 bases between them. The CDR3 protein is CASSPYKTPNNSPLHF. CDR3 coding DNA: TGTGCCAGCAGCCCATACAAAACCCCTAATAATTCACCCCTCCACTTT. The full variable domain, rest sourced from reference TRBV14 and TRBJ1-6, is EAGVTQFPSHSVIEKGQTVTLRCDPISGHDNLYWYRRVMGKEIKFLLHFVKESKQDESGMPNNRFLAERTGGTYSTLKVQPAELEDSGVYFCASSPYKTPNNSPLHFGNGTRLTVT.

The V and J genes are TRBV28 and TRBJ2-3; no clear D. Trimming removed 4 bases from V and 0 bases from J, with 14 bases in between. Germline V gives CDR1 MDHEN, CDR2 SYDVKM. This CDR3 spans 16 amino acids. The CDR3 DNA follows: TGTGCCAGCAGTTCCATACGACTGACTAGCACAGATACGCAGTATTTT. Protein sequence: CASSSIRLTSTDTQYF.

The rearrangement links TRBV11-2 to TRBJ2-7; 9 bases agree with TRBD1. Germline trimming cut 10 bases from V and 3 bases from J; bases unmatched to any gene: 4. The CDR3 length is 12 residues. Germline CDR1 SGHAT, CDR2 FQNNGV. The CDR3 nucleotides are TGTGCCACCTCGGGACAGGGCTACGAGCAGTACTTC. It specifies CATSGQGYEQYF.

This clonotype was observed at least ten times. The chain combines TRBV12-3 or TRBV12-4 with TRBJ2-2, with 9 bases lining up with TRBD1. The CDR3 contains 15 residues. J lost 5 bases, V lost 4 bases, and 5 bases had no gene match. The CDR3 DNA reads TGTGCCAGCAGTTCCCGGGACAGGGTAACCGGGGAGCTGTTTTTT. It codes for CASSSRDRVTGELFF.

The table lists this clonotype with a few counts. The chain uses TRBV7-6 and TRBJ1-2; D possibly corresponds to TRBD1 (6 bases). The CDR3 extends over 16 amino acids. The V and J ends lost 1 base and 4 bases respectively, with 16 bases between them. Germline V CDR1 and CDR2: SGHVS, FNYEAQ. As DNA, the CDR3 is TGTGCCAGCAGCTTAGAGGCGGCAGGGGATTCCTATGGCTACACCTTC. This encodes CASSLEAAGDSYGYTF.

The J gene is TRBJ2-1, the V gene TRBV12-3 or TRBV12-4, with TRBD1 as a possible D gene (5 bases). The CDR3 has 15 residues. V lost 7 bases and J 2 bases, leaving 15 bases between the germline ends. The CDR3 here is CASTLDSITYNEQFF. CDR3 nucleotide sequence: TGTGCCAGCACCTTAGACAGCATTACCTACAATGAGCAGTTCTTC.

This clonotype was recorded a few times. J is TRBJ2-5 and V is TRBV20-1, with TRBD2 identical over 7 bases. CDR3 length: 14 residues. V was clipped by 5 bases and J by 4 bases; unmatched bases: 10. Germline CDR1 reads DFQATT; CDR2 reads SNEGSKA (reference sequence). The CDR3 nucleotides read TGCAGTGCTCGCCCCATGGGGGAGGGAGAGACCCAGTACTTC. Translation: CSARPMGEGETQYF.

The chain links TRBV2 to TRBJ2-7; D assignment may be TRBD1 or TRBD2 (5 bases each). Deletions cut 6 bases from V and 7 bases from J, with 13 bases between. Germline loops: CDR1 SNHLY, CDR2 FYNNEI. This CDR3 has 12 amino acids. CDR3 sequence (DNA): TGTGCCAGCAGAGAGGGGCCGGGAGAGCAGTACTTC. This translates into CASREGPGEQYF.

V and J are TRBV4-1 and TRBJ2-3, with D unresolved. V lost 0 bases and J 3 bases, leaving 7 bases between the germline ends. Per the germline V gene, CDR1 is MGHRA and CDR2 is YSYEKL. The CDR3 length is 14 residues. The CDR3 here is CASSQEGYTDTQYF. DNA for the CDR3: TGCGCCAGCAGCCAAGAGGGTTATACAGATACGCAGTATTTT.

This clonotype was counted only a few times. The chain carries TRBV7-8 and TRBJ2-1; the D gene is possibly TRBD1 (7 bases). The V end was cut by 8 bases, the J end by 5 bases, with 22 bases between. The CDR3 is 16 amino acids. The germline V gene encodes CDR1 SGHVS and CDR2 FQNEAQ. CDR3 in amino acids: CASLFHQGGEDNEQFF. CDR3 DNA: TGTGCCAGCTTATTTCATCAGGGGGGAGAGGACAATGAGCAGTTCTTC. The whole variable domain, remainder taken from reference TRBV7-8 and TRBJ2-1, is GAGVSQSPRYKVAKRGQDVALRCDPISGHVSLFWYQQALGQGPEFLTYFQNEAQLDKSGLPSDRFFAERPEGSVSTLKIQRTQQEDSAVYLCASLFHQGGEDNEQFFGPGTRLTVL.

V usage is TRBV19 and J usage is TRBJ2-2; a possible D gene is TRBD2 (5 bases). The V end lost 7 bases, the J end lost 8 bases, and 14 bases lay between the germline ends. Germline V gene sequence: CDR1 LNHDA, CDR2 SQIVND (reference sequence). The CDR3 covers 13 residues. The CDR3 here is CASTHGGLGELFF. CDR3 sequence (DNA): TGTGCCAGTACCCACGGAGGTCTTGGGGAGCTGTTTTTT.

The rearrangement joins TRBV4-1 to TRBJ2-1, with 7 bases lining up with TRBD1. Germline-derived CDR1 and CDR2 are MGHRA and YSYEKL. The CDR3 is made up of 21 amino acids. Trimming took 0 bases from V and 2 from J; bases not matched to a gene: 19. Written as DNA, the CDR3 is TGCGCCAGCAGCCAAGATAAGGGGGCGCCCTCGGGCCCGGGTCCCTACAATGAGCAGTTCTTC. It encodes CASSQDKGAPSGPGPYNEQFF.

V and J are TRBV3-1 and TRBJ2-3; TRBD2 agrees at 9 bases. V gave up 0 bases and J gave up 4 bases; unmatched junction bases: 14. Germline-derived CDR1 and CDR2 are LGHDT and YNNKEL (reference sequence). The CDR3 has 19 residues. CDR3 nucleotide sequence: TGTGCCAGCAGCCAAGAAGAGTCGGGTAGCGGGGGAACGGCAGATACGCAGTATTTT. Protein sequence: CASSQEESGSGGTADTQYF.

This clonotype was detected only a few times. The chain uses TRBV28 and TRBJ1-5, with D possibly TRBD1 on 5 matching bases. Trimming took off 5 bases at V and 7 bases at J, with 12 bases between the two ends. Per germline, CDR1 MDHEN and CDR2 SYDVKM. The CDR3 runs 13 residues. The CDR3 DNA reads TGTGCCAGCAGTGATATGGGGGGACAGCCCCAGCATTTT. It codes for CASSDMGGQPQHF.

The chain recombines TRBV2 with TRBJ1-1; weak D call: TRBD1 (6 bases). The ends were cut back, 1 base at V and 0 bases at J, with 9 bases in the middle. From germline, CDR1 is SNHLY and CDR2 FYNNEI. The CDR3 sequence is 15 residues long. This CDR3 reads CASSEGTALNTEAFF. The CDR3 DNA is TGTGCCAGCAGTGAAGGGACAGCTCTGAACACTGAAGCTTTCTTT.

The chain recombines TRBV12-3 or TRBV12-4 with TRBJ2-3; TRBD2 is a possible D gene (6 bases). V lost 7 bases, J lost 5 bases, and 22 bases lay in between. The length of the CDR3 is 16 residues. CDR3 residues: CASNKEVGGLGDTQYF. The CDR3 bases are TGTGCCAGCAATAAAGAAGTTGGGGGGTTGGGAGATACGCAGTATTTT.

This clonotype was picked up a small number of times. The chain couples TRBV9 to TRBJ2-2, with D possibly matching TRBD2 (6 bases). The CDR3 length is 15 residues. CDR1 is SGDLS and CDR2 is YYNGEE in the germline V gene. The V and J ends lost 0 bases and 7 bases respectively, with 13 bases between them. The CDR3 loop reads CASSVGTTRSGELFF. The CDR3 DNA is TGTGCCAGCAGCGTAGGGACTACTAGAAGCGGGGAGCTGTTTTTT.

The rearrangement uses TRBV28 and TRBJ2-3; D gene ambiguous. In germline, CDR1 is MDHEN, CDR2 SYDVKM. CDR3 length: 14 residues. Trimming took 3 bases from V and 4 from J, leaving 11 bases between them. Here the CDR3 DNA reads TGTGCCAGCAGTTTGCTGGGGTCGTCAGATACGCAGTATTTT. The encoded protein is CASSLLGSSDTQYF.

The J gene is TRBJ2-7, the V gene TRBV14; D may be TRBD1 (6 bases). The V gene's germline CDR1 is SGHDN and CDR2 FVKESK. V dropped 3 bases and J dropped 7 bases, with 16 bases sitting between them. CDR3 length: 14 amino acids. This chain's CDR3 is CASSHAHRAVEQYF. The CDR3 bases are TGTGCCAGCAGCCACGCACACAGGGCCGTAGAGCAGTACTTC.

V gene TRBV28 combines with J gene TRBJ2-2, with 9 bases matching TRBD1. The V gene end was trimmed by 4 bases and the J gene end by 4 bases; junction bases not matched to a gene: 4. Germline V CDR1 and CDR2: MDHEN, SYDVKM. The CDR3 is made up of 15 amino acids. CDR3 coding DNA: TGTGCCAGCAGTTGGGACAGGGCGGGCACCGGGGAGCTGTTTTTT. Translated: CASSWDRAGTGELFF.

V is TRBV7-2 and J is TRBJ2-2, with D unresolved. Germline loops: CDR1 SGHTA, CDR2 FQGNSA. V lost 2 bases to trimming and J lost 1 base, with 8 bases between them. The CDR3 loop spans 15 amino acids. CDR3 coding DNA: TGTGCCAGCAGCTTAAGGACGGTGAACACCGGGGAGCTGTTTTTT. Residues: CASSLRTVNTGELFF.

This clonotype was counted between two and nine times. The chain carries TRBV3-1 and TRBJ2-7; D is ambiguous. Germline loops: CDR1 LGHDT, CDR2 YNNKEL (reference sequence). Trimming pared 3 bases from V and 3 bases from J, leaving 12 bases between. CDR3 length: 14 amino acids. The CDR3 spells CASSHAGLSYEQYF. In DNA, the CDR3 is TGTGCCAGCAGCCATGCAGGTCTCAGCTACGAGCAGTACTTC.

The chain uses TRBV12-3 or TRBV12-4 and TRBJ2-3; possibly TRBD1 for D (5 bases). The CDR3 loop spans 14 amino acids. Trimming left V 8 bases short and J 0 bases short, with 12 bases between. The CDR3 here is CASGNHRSTDTQYF. The CDR3 coding sequence is TGTGCCAGCGGCAATCACAGGAGCACAGATACGCAGTATTTT.

This clonotype has a handful of counts. The J gene is TRBJ2-5, the V gene TRBV28; D may be TRBD1 (6 bases). Germline CDR1 MDHEN, CDR2 SYDVKM. The V end lost 6 bases, the J end lost 6 bases, and 17 bases lay between the germline ends. This CDR3 spans 14 amino acids. As DNA, the CDR3 is TGTGCCAGCAGCTACCGACAGGATTTGAAGACCCAGTACTTC. Translation gives CASSYRQDLKTQYF.

The chain joins TRBV2 to TRBJ1-2, with TRBD1 as a possible D gene (6 bases). Germline V gene sequence: CDR1 SNHLY, CDR2 FYNNEI. The CDR3 spans 15 residues. Trimming shortened V by 2 bases and J by 3 bases, and 13 bases separated the two germline ends. This chain's CDR3 is CASSEPSDSYYGYTF. CDR3 bases: TGTGCCAGCAGTGAACCCTCGGACAGTTACTATGGCTACACCTTC.